A single sample gave rise to the 27 T cell receptor beta chains below, sequenced in a study of CD8 T cells in ankylosing spondylitis. Each CDR3 protein is one row after TCRdb ran MiXCR on the 5' RACE reads. The table shows 100,000 to 150,000 distinct CDR3 sequences, with around 15% occurring only once. Sequenced sample: blood, either unsorted or a sorted T cell fraction (not recorded which). The receptors originated from a female donor with ankylosing spondylitis or in good health (not recorded which).

Many counts were recorded for this clonotype. This sequence joins TRBV11-2 and TRBJ1-1; tentative D call: TRBD1 (5 bases). Trimming took 5 bases from V and 1 from J, leaving 17 bases between them. Germline CDR1 reads SGHAT; CDR2 reads FQNNGV. The length of the CDR3 is 16 residues. The CDR3, as DNA: TGTGCCAGCAGCCCCCAAATCACAGGCAGGAACACTGAAGCTTTCTTT. This codes for CASSPQITGRNTEAFF.

This clonotype was detected many times. This chain connects TRBV12-3 or TRBV12-4 to TRBJ1-2, with TRBD1 identical over 9 bases. This CDR3 comprises 14 residues. The trim removed 7 bases at V and 5 bases at J, leaving 8 bases unmatched. CDR3 amino acids: CASTPDRGGYGYTF. CDR3 DNA sequence: TGTGCCAGCACCCCGGACAGGGGCGGATATGGCTACACCTTC.

This chain joins TRBV11-2 and TRBJ2-7, with 7 bases aligning to TRBD2. The ends lost 4 bases at V and 1 base at J; junction bases unmatched: 4. This CDR3 is built from 14 residues. CDR1 is SGHAT, CDR2 FQNNGV, per germline. CDR3 sequence (DNA): TGTGCCAGCAGCTATGGACTAGTTTCCTACGAGCAGTACTTC. It is translated as CASSYGLVSYEQYF.

The rearrangement links TRBV20-1 to TRBJ2-1; 14 bases map to TRBD2. The germline CDR1 and CDR2 sequences are DFQATT and SNEGSKA (reference sequence). The V gene end was trimmed by 5 bases and the J gene end by 8 bases; junction bases not matched to a gene: 2. This CDR3 spans 13 amino acids. The CDR3 DNA sequence: TGCAGTGCTGCGGGACTAGCGGGGGATGAGCAGTTCTTC. Protein product: CSAAGLAGDEQFF.

Many counts were recorded for this clonotype. This chain connects TRBV4-2 to TRBJ1-2, with a possible D match to TRBD1 (5 bases). The V end lost 0 bases, the J end lost 14 bases, and 22 bases lay between the germline ends. Germline assignment: CDR1 LGHNA and CDR2 YNFKEQ. CDR3 size: 15 residues. CDR3 sequence: CASSQEDQGYRGKTF. In nucleotides, the CDR3 is TGTGCCAGCAGCCAAGAAGACCAAGGTTATAGGGGTAAAACCTTC.

Points on this clonotype: A much more abundant neighbour one base away suggests this may be a read error. J is TRBJ1-4 and V is TRBV12-3 or TRBV12-4, with 9 bases aligning to TRBD1. The CDR3 is 15 residues long. The CDR3 protein is CASSWGQGTNEILFF. CDR3 nucleotides: TGTGCCAGCAGCTGGGGACAGGGAACTAATGAAATACTGTTTTTT.

This clonotype turned up a few times. The chain has TRBV11-2 and TRBJ1-1; TRBD1 agrees at 7 bases. The CDR3 sequence is 15 residues long. V lost 1 base, J lost 4 bases, and 6 bases stayed unmatched. Per germline, CDR1 SGHAT and CDR2 FQNNGV. The CDR3 region is CASSLAQQGLTEAFF. DNA for the CDR3: TGTGCCAGCAGCTTAGCCCAACAGGGGCTCACTGAAGCTTTCTTT.

J is TRBJ1-4 and V is TRBV7-9; 10 bases are shared with TRBD1. Germline trimming cut 5 bases from V and 8 bases from J; bases unmatched to any gene: 8. The CDR3 contains 15 residues. Per the germline V gene, CDR1 is SEHNR and CDR2 is FQNEAQ (reference sequence). The CDR3 loop is CASSAAGTGEEKLFF. The CDR3 DNA follows: TGTGCCAGCAGCGCTGCCGGGACAGGGGAGGAAAAACTGTTTTTT.

In this sample, this clonotype turned up a few times. This sequence joins TRBV7-2 and TRBJ1-3; possibly TRBD1 for D (6 bases). Trimming pared 0 bases from V and 9 bases from J, leaving 15 bases between. The CDR3 runs to 15 residues. The germline CDR1 and CDR2 sequences are SGHTA and FQGNSA. The CDR3 reads CASSLAPDSQGTIYF. The CDR3 DNA follows: TGTGCCAGCAGCTTAGCCCCGGACAGCCAGGGCACCATATATTTT.

The chain couples TRBV2 to TRBJ2-2; TRBD2 aligns across 11 bases. CDR1 and CDR2 (germline): SNHLY, FYNNEI. This CDR3 comprises 19 residues. J lost 1 base, V lost 2 bases, and 9 bases had no gene match. Here the CDR3 DNA reads TGTGCCAGCAGTGAACCCCGGATAGCGGGGGGGAGGAACACCGGGGAGCTGTTTTTT. Translated: CASSEPRIAGGRNTGELFF. Together with reference TRBV2 and TRBJ2-2, the CDR3 gives the full variable domain: EPEVTQTPSHQVTQMGQEVILRCVPISNHLYFYWYRQILGQKVEFLVSFYNNEISEKSEIFDDQFSVERPDGSNFTLKIRSTKLEDSAMYFCASSEPRIAGGRNTGELFFGEGSRLTVL.

This clonotype showed up many times. V and J are TRBV7-2 and TRBJ2-6; D call uncertain. Germline CDR1 and CDR2: SGHTA and FQGNSA. V lost 5 bases to trimming and J lost 1 base, with 9 bases between them. The CDR3 has 15 residues. The CDR3 here is CASSPEVSGANVLTF. In DNA, the CDR3 is TGTGCCAGCAGCCCTGAAGTGTCTGGGGCCAACGTCCTGACTTTC. Together with reference TRBV7-2 and TRBJ2-6, the CDR3 gives the full variable domain: GAGVSQSPSNKVTEKGKDVELRCDPISGHTALYWYRQSLGQGLEFLIYFQGNSAPDKSGLPSDRFSAERTGGSVSTLTIQRTQQEDSAVYLCASSPEVSGANVLTFGAGSRLTVL.

This clonotype was observed a handful of times. The rearrangement joins TRBV3-1 to TRBJ2-1, with 11 bases lining up with TRBD2. The V segment lost 7 bases and the J segment 10 bases; nucleotides outside the gene matches: 9. Per germline, CDR1 LGHDT and CDR2 YNNKEL (reference sequence). The CDR3 loop spans 14 amino acids. The CDR3 here is CASISSGGPGEQFF. DNA for the CDR3: TGTGCCAGCATATCTAGCGGGGGGCCAGGGGAGCAGTTCTTC.

This clonotype has a handful of counts. This chain uses TRBV3-1 with TRBJ2-7, with D hard to call. V was pared by 4 bases and J by 0 bases, with 7 bases between. CDR3 length equals 13 residues. The germline gives CDR1 LGHDT, CDR2 YNNKEL (reference sequence). The DNA for the CDR3 is TGTGCCAGCAGCCGCTCGGGCTCCTACGAGCAGTACTTC. The encoded protein is CASSRSGSYEQYF.

Many counts were recorded for this clonotype. The genes are TRBV20-1 and TRBJ2-3; D is uncertain. Germline V lookup: CDR1 DFQATT, CDR2 SNEGSKA (reference sequence). This CDR3 contains 13 residues. Trimming took 3 bases from V and 2 from J, leaving 9 bases between them. CDR3 residues: CSASSVTTDTQYF. The CDR3 DNA sequence: TGCAGTGCTAGTTCGGTTACCACAGATACGCAGTATTTT.

The rearrangement links TRBV19 to TRBJ2-2; 15 bases are a match to TRBD2. V dropped 6 bases and J dropped 5; count of bases not matched to a gene: 10. Germline V CDR1 and CDR2: LNHDA, SQIVND (reference sequence). The CDR3 has 18 residues. CDR3 sequence: CASSGLAGGNAPTGELFF. The DNA for the CDR3 is TGTGCCAGTAGCGGACTAGCGGGGGGGAACGCGCCGACCGGGGAGCTGTTTTTT.

The chain combines TRBV20-1 with TRBJ2-1; TRBD2 matches at 14 bases. J gave up 2 bases and V 4 bases, and 7 bases lay outside the gene matches. The CDR3 loop spans 17 amino acids. Per the germline V gene, CDR1 is DFQATT and CDR2 is SNEGSKA (reference sequence). The CDR3 region is CSAIRTSGRRAYNEQFF. DNA of the CDR3: TGCAGTGCTATCCGGACTAGCGGGAGGAGGGCCTACAATGAGCAGTTCTTC.

This clonotype was seen at least ten times. Written as DNA, the CDR3 is TGTGCCAGCAGCCCGACTAGCGGGTTTCAGTACTTC. It codes for CASSPTSGFQYF. The chain carries TRBV28 and TRBJ2-7, with 10 positions matching TRBD2. The CDR3 totals 12 residues. The trim removed 6 bases at V and 10 bases at J, leaving 6 bases unmatched. From germline, CDR1 is MDHEN and CDR2 SYDVKM.

This clonotype has at least ten counts. This chain connects TRBV12-3 or TRBV12-4 to TRBJ2-2, with D perhaps assigned TRBD1 or TRBD2 (5 bases each). There are 15 residues in the CDR3. Trimming stripped 5 bases from V and 0 bases from J, with 10 bases between. The CDR3 bases are TGTGCCAGCAGTGGGGACGGTACGAACACCGGGGAGCTGTTTTTT. Residues: CASSGDGTNTGELFF.

CDR3 in DNA: TGTGCCAGCAGGGTGGAGACCCAGTACTTC. Amino acids: CASRVETQYF. The J gene is TRBJ2-5, the V gene TRBV2; no clear D gene. This CDR3 comprises 10 residues. V lost 6 bases and J lost 5, with 4 bases in between. Germline V lookup: CDR1 SNHLY, CDR2 FYNNEI.

J is TRBJ2-1 and V is TRBV5-1; no clear D. Germline V lookup: CDR1 SGHRS, CDR2 YFSETQ. V lost 5 bases, J lost 2 bases, and 14 bases lay in between. CDR3 length: 15 residues. The CDR3: CASRIGVTAYNEQFF. CDR3 in DNA: TGCGCCAGCAGGATAGGAGTGACGGCCTACAATGAGCAGTTCTTC.

In this sample, this clonotype turned up many times. The V call is TRBV5-1, the J call TRBJ2-7; D unclear. The germline V gene has CDR1 SGHRS and CDR2 YFSETQ. The CDR3 runs to 14 residues. The V and J ends lost 1 base and 7 bases respectively, with 15 bases between them. In DNA form, the CDR3 reads TGCGCCAGCAGCTTGCGAGCAGGTTTCGAGGAGCAGTACTTC. The encoded protein is CASSLRAGFEEQYF.

This clonotype was recorded at least ten times. The genes are TRBV2 and TRBJ1-2; D is undetermined. CDR3 length equals 12 residues. The germline gives CDR1 SNHLY, CDR2 FYNNEI. V was cut by 8 bases and J by 4 bases, with 11 bases left in between. The CDR3 spells CASELASYGYTF. The CDR3 DNA reads TGTGCCAGCGAGCTGGCCTCCTATGGCTACACCTTC.

This clonotype turned up a few times. The chain is built from TRBV3-1 and TRBJ2-3, with TRBD1 as a possible D gene (6 bases). V was pared by 7 bases and J by 4 bases, with 9 bases between. This CDR3 comprises 12 residues. Germline CDR1 and CDR2: LGHDT and YNNKEL (reference sequence). The CDR3 coding sequence is TGTGCCAGCACTGGGGGCCCAGATACGCAGTATTTT. It codes for CASTGGPDTQYF.

The rearrangement uses TRBV20-1 and TRBJ2-1, with TRBD2 matching over 12 bases. The ends lost 5 bases at V and 0 bases at J; junction bases unmatched: 5. CDR3 length: 16 residues. Germline CDR1 and CDR2: DFQATT and SNEGSKA (reference sequence). CDR3 sequence: CSAPELAGGSYNEQFF. CDR3 sequence (DNA): TGCAGTGCTCCGGAACTAGCGGGGGGCTCCTACAATGAGCAGTTCTTC.

The chain couples TRBV5-1 to TRBJ1-6, with D maybe TRBD1 (5 bases). This CDR3 spans 14 amino acids. Deletions cut 4 bases from V and 7 bases from J, with 12 bases between. Per germline, CDR1 SGHRS and CDR2 YFSETQ. In DNA form, the CDR3 reads TGCGCCAGCAGCGTTGGGACGGAGAATTCACCCCTCCACTTT. Protein sequence: CASSVGTENSPLHF. Complete variable domain (other parts from reference TRBV5-1 and TRBJ1-6): KAGVTQTPRYLIKTRGQQVTLSCSPISGHRSVSWYQQTPGQGLQFLFEYFSETQRNKGNFPGRFSGRQFSNSRSEMNVSTLELGDSALYLCASSVGTENSPLHFGNGTRLTVT.

The rearrangement links TRBV19 to TRBJ2-2; 8 bases are shared with TRBD1. Per germline, CDR1 LNHDA and CDR2 SQIVND (reference sequence). Unmatched junction bases numbered 12, after V lost 6 bases and J lost 6 bases. CDR3 length equals 16 residues. CDR3 in DNA: TGTGCCAGTAGCCGAATCGACAGGGGCATTGCCGGGGAGCTGTTTTTT. Encoded protein: CASSRIDRGIAGELFF.

The rearrangement joins TRBV15 to TRBJ2-7; 10 nucleotides align to TRBD1. Germline V gene data show CDR1 as LNHNV and CDR2 as YYDKDF (reference sequence). Trimming at V came to 7 bases and at J to 2 bases, leaving 8 bases not matched to a gene. The CDR3 contains 15 residues. The CDR3 DNA reads TGTGCCACCACTCGTCCGGGACAGGGGACCTACGAGCAGTACTTC. Its protein is CATTRPGQGTYEQYF.